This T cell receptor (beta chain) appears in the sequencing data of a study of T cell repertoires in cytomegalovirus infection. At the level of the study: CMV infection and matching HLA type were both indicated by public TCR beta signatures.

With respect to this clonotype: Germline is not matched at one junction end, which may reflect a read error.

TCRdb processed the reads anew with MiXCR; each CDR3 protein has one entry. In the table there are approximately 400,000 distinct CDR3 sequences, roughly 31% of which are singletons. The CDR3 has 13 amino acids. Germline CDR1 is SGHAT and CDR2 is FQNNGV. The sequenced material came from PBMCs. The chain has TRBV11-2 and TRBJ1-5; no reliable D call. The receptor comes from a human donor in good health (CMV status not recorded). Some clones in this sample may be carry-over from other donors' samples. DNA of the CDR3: TGTGCCAGAAGCTTAGATCAGAATCAGCCCCAGCATTTT. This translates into CARSLDQNQPQHF.